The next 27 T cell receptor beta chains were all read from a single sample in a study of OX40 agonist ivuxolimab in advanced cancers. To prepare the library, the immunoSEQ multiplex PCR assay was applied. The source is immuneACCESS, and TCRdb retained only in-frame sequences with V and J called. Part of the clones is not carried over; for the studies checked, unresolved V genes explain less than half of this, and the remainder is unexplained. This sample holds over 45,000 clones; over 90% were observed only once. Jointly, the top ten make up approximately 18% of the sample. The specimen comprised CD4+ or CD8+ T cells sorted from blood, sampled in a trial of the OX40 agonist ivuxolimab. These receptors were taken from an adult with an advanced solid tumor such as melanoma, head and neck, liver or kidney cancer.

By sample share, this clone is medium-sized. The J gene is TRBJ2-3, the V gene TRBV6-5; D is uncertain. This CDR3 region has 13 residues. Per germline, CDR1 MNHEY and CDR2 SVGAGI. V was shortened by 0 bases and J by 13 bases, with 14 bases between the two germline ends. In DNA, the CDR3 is TGTGCCAGCAGTTACTCGGGCCAGTCAGAAAAGTATTTT. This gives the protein CASSYSGQSEKYF.

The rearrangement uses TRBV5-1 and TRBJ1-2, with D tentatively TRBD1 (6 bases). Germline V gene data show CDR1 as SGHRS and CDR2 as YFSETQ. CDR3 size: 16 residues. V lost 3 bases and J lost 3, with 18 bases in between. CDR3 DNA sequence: TGCGCCAGCAGCTATGGGGACCTACAGGGCTACTATGGCTACACCTTC. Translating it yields CASSYGDLQGYYGYTF.

Here the CDR3 DNA reads TGTGCCAACTCCTTAACTAGCTCCTACAATGAGCAGTTCTTC. Translating gives CANSLTSSYNEQFF. The rearrangement uses TRBV2 and TRBJ2-1, with a weak D call TRBD2 (5 bases). The CDR3 is 14 residues long. Trimming stripped 10 bases from V and 0 bases from J, with 13 bases between. The V gene's germline CDR1 is SNHLY and CDR2 FYNNEI.

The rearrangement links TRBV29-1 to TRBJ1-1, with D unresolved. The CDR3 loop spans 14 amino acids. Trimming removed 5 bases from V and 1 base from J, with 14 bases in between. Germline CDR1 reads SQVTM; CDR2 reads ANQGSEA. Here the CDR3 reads CSVIGFRGNTEAFF. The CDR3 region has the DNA TGCAGCGTTATCGGATTCCGGGGGAACACTGAAGCTTTCTTT.

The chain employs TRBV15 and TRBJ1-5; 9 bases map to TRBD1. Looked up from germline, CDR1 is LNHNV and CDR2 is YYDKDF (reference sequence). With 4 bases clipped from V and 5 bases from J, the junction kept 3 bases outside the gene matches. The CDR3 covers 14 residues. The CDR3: CATSKGQGDQPQHF. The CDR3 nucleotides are TGTGCCACCAGCAAGGGACAGGGCGATCAGCCCCAGCATTTT.

Written as DNA, the CDR3 is TGTGCCACCAGCGGCCTTACGGGACACTACGAGCAGTACTTC. Protein sequence: CATSGLTGHYEQYF. The chain is built from TRBV15 and TRBJ2-7; possible D gene TRBD1, 6 bases. With 5 bases removed from V and 3 bases from J, the gap between germline ends came to 14 bases. Germline CDR1 and CDR2: LNHNV and YYDKDF (reference sequence). The CDR3 runs 14 residues. Variable domain in full (rest from reference TRBV15 and TRBJ2-7): DAMVIQNPRYQVTQFGKPVTLSCSQTLNHNVMYWYQQKSSQAPKLLFHYYDKDFNNEADTPDNFQSRRPNTSFCFLDIRSPGLGDTAMYLCATSGLTGHYEQYFGPGTRLTVT.

The CDR3: CASSSPGLANSLSYNEQFF. In DNA form, the CDR3 reads TGTGCCAGCAGTTCCCCGGGACTAGCGAATAGCCTCTCCTACAATGAGCAGTTCTTC. The chain recombines TRBV27 with TRBJ2-1, with 10 bases lining up with TRBD2. V lost 4 bases, J lost 0 bases, and 12 bases stayed unmatched. From germline, CDR1 is MNHEY and CDR2 SMNVEV (reference sequence). The CDR3 is made up of 19 amino acids.

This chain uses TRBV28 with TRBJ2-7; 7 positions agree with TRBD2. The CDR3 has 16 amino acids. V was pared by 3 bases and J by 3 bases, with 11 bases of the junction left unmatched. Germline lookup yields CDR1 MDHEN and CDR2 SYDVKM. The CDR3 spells CASSLGQGGIDYEQYF. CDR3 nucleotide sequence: TGTGCCAGCAGTTTGGGGCAGGGAGGGATAGACTACGAGCAGTACTTC. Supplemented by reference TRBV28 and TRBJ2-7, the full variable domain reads DVKVTQSSRYLVKRTGEKVFLECVQDMDHENMFWYRQDPGLGLRLIYFSYDVKMKEKGDIPEGYSVSREKKERFSLILESASTNQTSMYLCASSLGQGGIDYEQYFGPGTRLTVT.

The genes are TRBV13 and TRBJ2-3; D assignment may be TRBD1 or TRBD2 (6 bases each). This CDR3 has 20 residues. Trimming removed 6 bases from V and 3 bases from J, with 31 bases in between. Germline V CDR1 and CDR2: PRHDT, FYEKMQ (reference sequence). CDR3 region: CASSTHDPPRVGGQTDTQYF. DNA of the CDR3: TGTGCCAGCAGTACGCACGATCCACCCCGTGTCGGGGGCCAAACAGATACGCAGTATTTT.

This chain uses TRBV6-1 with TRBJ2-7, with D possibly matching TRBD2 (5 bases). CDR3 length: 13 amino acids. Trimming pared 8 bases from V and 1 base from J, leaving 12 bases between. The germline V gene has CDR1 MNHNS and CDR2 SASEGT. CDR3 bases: TGTGCCAGCCCCGGAGGCAGGTCCTACGAGCAGTACTTC. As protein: CASPGGRSYEQYF.

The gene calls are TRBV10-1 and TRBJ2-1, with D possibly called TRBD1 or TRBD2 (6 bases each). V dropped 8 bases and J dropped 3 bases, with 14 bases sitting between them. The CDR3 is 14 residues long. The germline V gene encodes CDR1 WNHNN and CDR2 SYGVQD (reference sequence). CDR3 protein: CASGGGKFYNEQFF. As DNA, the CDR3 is TGCGCCAGCGGGGGCGGGAAGTTCTACAATGAGCAGTTCTTC.

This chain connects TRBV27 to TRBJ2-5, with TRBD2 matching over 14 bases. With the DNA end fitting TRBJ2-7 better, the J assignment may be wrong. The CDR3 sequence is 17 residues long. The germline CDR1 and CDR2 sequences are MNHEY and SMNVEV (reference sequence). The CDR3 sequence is CASSLTSGRVGTYEQYF. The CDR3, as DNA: TGTGCCAGCAGTTTGACTAGCGGGAGGGTTGGAACCTACGAGCAGTACTTC.

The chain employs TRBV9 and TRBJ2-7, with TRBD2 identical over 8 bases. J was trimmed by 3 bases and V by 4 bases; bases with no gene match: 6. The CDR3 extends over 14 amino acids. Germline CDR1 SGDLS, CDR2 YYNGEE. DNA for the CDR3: TGTGCCAGCAGCCGAATGCGGGGGGACTACGAGCAGTACTTC. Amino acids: CASSRMRGDYEQYF.

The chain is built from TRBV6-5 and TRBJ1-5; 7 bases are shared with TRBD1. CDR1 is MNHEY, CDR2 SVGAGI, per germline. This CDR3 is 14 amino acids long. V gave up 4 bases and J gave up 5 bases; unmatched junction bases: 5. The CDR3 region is CASSLGQGDQPQHF. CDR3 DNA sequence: TGTGCCAGCAGTTTGGGGCAGGGGGATCAGCCCCAGCATTTT.

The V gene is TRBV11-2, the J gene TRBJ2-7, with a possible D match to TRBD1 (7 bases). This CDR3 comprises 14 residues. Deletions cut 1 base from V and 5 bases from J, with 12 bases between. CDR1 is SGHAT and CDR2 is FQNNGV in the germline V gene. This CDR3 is CASSLVVRGDEQYF. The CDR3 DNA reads TGTGCCAGCAGCTTAGTGGTCAGGGGGGACGAGCAGTACTTC.

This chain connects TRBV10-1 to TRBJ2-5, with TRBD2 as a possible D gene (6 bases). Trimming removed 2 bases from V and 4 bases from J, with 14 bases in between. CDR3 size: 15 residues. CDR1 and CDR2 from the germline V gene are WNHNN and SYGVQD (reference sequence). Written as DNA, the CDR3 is TGCGCCAGCAGTGAGAGGCCCCCCGGGGGAGAGACCCAGTACTTC. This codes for CASSERPPGGETQYF.

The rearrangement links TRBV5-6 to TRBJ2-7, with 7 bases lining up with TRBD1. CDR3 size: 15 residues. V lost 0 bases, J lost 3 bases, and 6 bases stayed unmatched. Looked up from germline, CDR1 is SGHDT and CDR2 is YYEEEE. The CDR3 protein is CASSLGGGAIYEQYF. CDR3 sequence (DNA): TGTGCCAGCAGCTTGGGAGGGGGCGCGATCTACGAGCAGTACTTC. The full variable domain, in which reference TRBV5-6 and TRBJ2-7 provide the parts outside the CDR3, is DAGVTQSPTHLIKTRGQQVTLRCSPKSGHDTVSWYQQALGQGPQFIFQYYEEEERQRGNFPDRFSGHQFPNYSSELNVNALLLGDSALYLCASSLGGGAIYEQYFGPGTRLTVT.

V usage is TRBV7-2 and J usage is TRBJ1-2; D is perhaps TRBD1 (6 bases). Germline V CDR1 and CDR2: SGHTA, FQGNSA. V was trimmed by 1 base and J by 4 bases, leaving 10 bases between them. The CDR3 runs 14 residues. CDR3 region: CASSLGGAAYGYTF. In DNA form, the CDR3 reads TGTGCCAGCAGCTTAGGGGGGGCAGCCTATGGCTACACCTTC.

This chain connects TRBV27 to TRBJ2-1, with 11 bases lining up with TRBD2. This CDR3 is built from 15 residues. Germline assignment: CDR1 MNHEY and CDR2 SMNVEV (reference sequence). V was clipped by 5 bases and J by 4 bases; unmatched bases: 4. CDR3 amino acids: CASSAGTSGYNEQFF. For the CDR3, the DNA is TGTGCCAGCAGTGCCGGGACTAGCGGTTACAATGAGCAGTTCTTC.

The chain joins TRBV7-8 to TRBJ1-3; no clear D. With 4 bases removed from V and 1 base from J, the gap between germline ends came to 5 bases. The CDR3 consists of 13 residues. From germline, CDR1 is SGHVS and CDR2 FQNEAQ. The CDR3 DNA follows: TGTGCCAGCAGCTCGGGATCTGGAAACACCATATATTTT. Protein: CASSSGSGNTIYF.

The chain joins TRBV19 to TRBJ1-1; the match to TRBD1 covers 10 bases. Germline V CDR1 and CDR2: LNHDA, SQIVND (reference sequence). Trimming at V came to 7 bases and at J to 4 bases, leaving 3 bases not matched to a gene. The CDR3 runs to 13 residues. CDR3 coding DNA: TGTGCCAGTACCGACAGGGGGCTCACTGAAGCTTTCTTT. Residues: CASTDRGLTEAFF.

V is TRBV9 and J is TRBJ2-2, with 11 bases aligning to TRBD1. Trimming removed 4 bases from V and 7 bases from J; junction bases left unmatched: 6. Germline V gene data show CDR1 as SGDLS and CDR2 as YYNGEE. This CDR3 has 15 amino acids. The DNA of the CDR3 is TGTGCCAGCAGCCTCGGGACAGGGGGTGGCGGGGAGCTGTTTTTT. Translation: CASSLGTGGGGELFF.

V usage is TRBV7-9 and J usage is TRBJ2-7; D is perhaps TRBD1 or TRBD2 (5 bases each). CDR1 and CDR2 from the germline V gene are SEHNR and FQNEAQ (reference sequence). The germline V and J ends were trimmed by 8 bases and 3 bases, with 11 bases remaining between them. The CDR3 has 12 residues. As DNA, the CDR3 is TGTGCCAGCCGGGGCCTCGACTACGAGCAGTACTTC. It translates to CASRGLDYEQYF.

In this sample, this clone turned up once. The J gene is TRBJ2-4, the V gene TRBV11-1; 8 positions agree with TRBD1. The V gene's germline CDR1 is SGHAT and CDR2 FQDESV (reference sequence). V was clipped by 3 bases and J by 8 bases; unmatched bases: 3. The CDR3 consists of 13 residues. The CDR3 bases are TGTGCCAGCAGCTTGAGACAGGGGCACATTCAGTACTTC. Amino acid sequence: CASSLRQGHIQYF.

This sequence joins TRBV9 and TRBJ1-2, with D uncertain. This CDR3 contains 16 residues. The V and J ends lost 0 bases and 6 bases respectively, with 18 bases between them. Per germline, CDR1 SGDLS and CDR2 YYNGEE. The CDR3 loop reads CASSVAITRAADGYTF. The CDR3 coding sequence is TGTGCCAGCAGCGTAGCGATAACAAGGGCAGCGGATGGCTACACCTTC.

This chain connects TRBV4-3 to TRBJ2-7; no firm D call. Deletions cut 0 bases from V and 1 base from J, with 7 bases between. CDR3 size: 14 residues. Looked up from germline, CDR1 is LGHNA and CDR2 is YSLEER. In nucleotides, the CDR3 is TGCGCCAGCAGCCAAGATATCCTGTCCTACGAGCAGTACTTC. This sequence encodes CASSQDILSYEQYF.

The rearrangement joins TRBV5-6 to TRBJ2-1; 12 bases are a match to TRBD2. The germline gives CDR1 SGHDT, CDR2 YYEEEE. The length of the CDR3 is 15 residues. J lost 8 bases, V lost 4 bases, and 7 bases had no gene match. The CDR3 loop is CASSETSGSRHEQFF. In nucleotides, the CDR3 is TGTGCCAGCAGCGAGACTAGCGGGAGCCGTCATGAGCAGTTCTTC.